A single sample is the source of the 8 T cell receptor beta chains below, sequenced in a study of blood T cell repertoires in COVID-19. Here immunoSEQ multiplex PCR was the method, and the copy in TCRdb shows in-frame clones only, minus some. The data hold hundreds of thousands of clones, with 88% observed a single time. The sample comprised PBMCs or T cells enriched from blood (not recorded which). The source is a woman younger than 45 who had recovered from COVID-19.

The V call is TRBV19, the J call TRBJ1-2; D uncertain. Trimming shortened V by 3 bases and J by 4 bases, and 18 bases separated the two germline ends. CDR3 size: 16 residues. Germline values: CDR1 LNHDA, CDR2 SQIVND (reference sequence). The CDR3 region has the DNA TGTGCCAGTAGTATCCGTCGGGTGAGGGTCCCCTATGGCTACACCTTC. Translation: CASSIRRVRVPYGYTF.

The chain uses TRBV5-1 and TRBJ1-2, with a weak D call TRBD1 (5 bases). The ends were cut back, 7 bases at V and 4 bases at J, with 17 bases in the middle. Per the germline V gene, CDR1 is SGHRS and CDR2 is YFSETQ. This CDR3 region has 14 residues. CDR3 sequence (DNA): TGCGCCAGCGGTACAGGTCTCCAGGCCTATGGCTACACCTTC. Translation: CASGTGLQAYGYTF. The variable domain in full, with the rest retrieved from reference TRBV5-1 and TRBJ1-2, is KAGVTQTPRYLIKTRGQQVTLSCSPISGHRSVSWYQQTPGQGLQFLFEYFSETQRNKGNFPGRFSGRQFSNSRSEMNVSTLELGDSALYLCASGTGLQAYGYTFGSGTRLTVV.

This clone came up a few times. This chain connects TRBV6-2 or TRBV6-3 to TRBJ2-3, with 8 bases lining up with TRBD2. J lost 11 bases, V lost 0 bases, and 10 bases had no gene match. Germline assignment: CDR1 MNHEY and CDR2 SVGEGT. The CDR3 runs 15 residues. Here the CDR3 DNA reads TGTGCCAGCAGTTACTCTTTCTCGGGACTAGGCTTGCAGTATTTT. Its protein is CASSYSFSGLGLQYF.

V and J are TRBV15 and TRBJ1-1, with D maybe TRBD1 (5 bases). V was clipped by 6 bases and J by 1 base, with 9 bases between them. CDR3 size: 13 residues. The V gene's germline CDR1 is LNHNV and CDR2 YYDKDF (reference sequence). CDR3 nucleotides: TGTGCCACCAGAGGCAGGGAGAACACTGAAGCTTTCTTT. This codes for CATRGRENTEAFF.

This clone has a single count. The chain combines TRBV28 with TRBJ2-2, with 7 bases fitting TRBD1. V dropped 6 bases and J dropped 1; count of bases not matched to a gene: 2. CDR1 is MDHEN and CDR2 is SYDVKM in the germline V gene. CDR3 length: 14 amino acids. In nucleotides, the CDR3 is TGTGCCAGCAGAGGGGGCGTGAACACCGGGGAGCTGTTTTTT. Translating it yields CASRGGVNTGELFF.

CDR3 sequence (DNA): TGTGCCAGCAGTTACGTTCAGGGTCAGGGCTACACCTTC. Translated: CASSYVQGQGYTF. V and J are TRBV6-5 and TRBJ1-2, with a possible D match to TRBD1 (5 bases). The V gene's germline CDR1 is MNHEY and CDR2 SVGAGI. The CDR3 runs 13 residues. V was shortened by 2 bases and J by 8 bases, with 12 bases between the two germline ends.

CDR3 DNA: TGTGCCAGCACCCCGGGACAGGGAATTGTTCGGGAGGGCTACACCTTC. Amino acid sequence: CASTPGQGIVREGYTF. The V and J genes are TRBV6-2 or TRBV6-3 and TRBJ1-2; TRBD1 matches at 9 bases. Germline loops: CDR1 MNHEY, CDR2 SVGEGT. Trimming removed 7 bases from V and 8 bases from J; junction bases left unmatched: 17. The CDR3 loop spans 16 amino acids.

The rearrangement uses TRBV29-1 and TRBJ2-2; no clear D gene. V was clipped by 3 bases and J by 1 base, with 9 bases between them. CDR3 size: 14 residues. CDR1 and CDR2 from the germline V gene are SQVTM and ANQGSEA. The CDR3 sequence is CSVESGVNTGELFF. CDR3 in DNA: TGCAGCGTTGAGTCAGGCGTGAACACCGGGGAGCTGTTTTTT.